A single sample is the source of the 21 T cell receptor beta chains below, sequenced in a study of T cells after yellow fever vaccination. TCRdb processed the 5' RACE reads anew with MiXCR; each CDR3 protein has one entry. The repertoire holds around 590,000 distinct CDR3 sequences, with over 9% as singletons. Sequenced material: PBMCs, taken on the day of the yellow fever booster vaccination. Receptors were obtained from a man younger than 40 who received the YFV17D yellow fever vaccine.

This clonotype turned up a few times. The rearrangement joins TRBV14 to TRBJ1-2; the D gene is possibly TRBD1 (5 bases). The CDR3 is 16 residues long. Germline V gives CDR1 SGHDN, CDR2 FVKESK. Trimming left V 1 base short and J 6 bases short, with 18 bases between. In nucleotides, the CDR3 is TGTGCCAGCAGCCAAGCCCCTGGTGTAGGGGAGGATGGCTACACCTTC. Translated: CASSQAPGVGEDGYTF.

This clonotype was seen more than once but under ten times. The chain links TRBV20-1 to TRBJ2-7; 8 bases line up with TRBD1. V gave up 0 bases and J gave up 2 bases; unmatched junction bases: 6. The CDR3 length is 15 residues. Germline CDR1 is DFQATT and CDR2 is SNEGSKA (reference sequence). The CDR3 nucleotides are TGCAGTGCTAGAGATTGGACAGGGTCAGCCTACGAGCAGTACTTC. Encoded protein: CSARDWTGSAYEQYF.

A few counts support this clonotype. The rearrangement joins TRBV7-2 to TRBJ2-5; TRBD2 matches 7 bases. Germline CDR1 is SGHTA and CDR2 is FQGNSA. After removal of 5 bases from V and 2 bases from J, the junction contained 5 bases not matched to a gene. CDR3 length: 14 amino acids. The CDR3 region is CASSLGTIQETQYF. CDR3 bases: TGTGCCAGCAGCCTAGGGACTATACAAGAGACCCAGTACTTC.

This chain connects TRBV6-5 to TRBJ2-5; D remains unclear. Germline values: CDR1 MNHEY, CDR2 SVGAGI. The V and J ends lost 7 bases and 5 bases respectively, with 8 bases between them. CDR3 length equals 11 residues. The CDR3 here is CASIGPETQYF. In DNA, the CDR3 is TGTGCCAGCATAGGGCCCGAGACCCAGTACTTC.

The chain is built from TRBV5-1 and TRBJ2-5, with no clear D. The CDR3 covers 15 residues. Between the trimmed V and J ends, which lost 0 bases and 3 bases, there was a span of 12 bases. CDR1 SGHRS and CDR2 YFSETQ come from the germline V gene. As DNA, the CDR3 is TGCGCCAGCAGCTTGGTTCCAGGTGGAAAAGAGACCCAGTACTTC. It specifies CASSLVPGGKETQYF.

The chain couples TRBV5-4 to TRBJ1-1, with D possibly matching TRBD1 (6 bases). V lost 4 bases, J lost 3 bases, and 22 bases lay in between. The CDR3 runs to 17 residues. Germline assignment: CDR1 SGHNT and CDR2 YYREEE (reference sequence). The CDR3 sequence is CASSPKTVAKGDTEAFF. CDR3 sequence (DNA): TGTGCCAGCAGCCCAAAAACTGTCGCTAAGGGGGACACTGAAGCTTTCTTT.

This clonotype occurred a few times. This chain joins TRBV19 and TRBJ2-1, with D uncertain. The CDR3 is made up of 16 amino acids. Germline V CDR1 and CDR2: LNHDA, SQIVND (reference sequence). The V gene lost 1 base and the J gene lost 0 bases, with 10 bases spanning the gap. CDR3 sequence: CASSIASRSSYNEQFF. In nucleotides, the CDR3 is TGTGCCAGTAGTATAGCCAGCCGGAGCTCCTACAATGAGCAGTTCTTC.

This rearrangement joins TRBV7-2 to TRBJ2-5; D possibly matches TRBD1 or TRBD2 (5 bases each). The length of the CDR3 is 13 residues. The germline V and J ends were trimmed by 4 bases and 1 base, with 7 bases remaining between them. CDR1 is SGHTA, CDR2 FQGNSA, per germline. The CDR3 nucleotides read TGTGCCAGCAGCTGGGACCGCCAAGAGACCCAGTACTTC. It is translated as CASSWDRQETQYF.

Remarks on this clonotype: An end of the junction does not agree with germline; a read error may underlie this. This rearrangement joins TRBV11-2 to TRBJ2-3, with D possibly matching TRBD2 (6 bases). The germline V gene encodes CDR1 SGHAT and CDR2 FQNNGV. The CDR3 loop spans 11 amino acids. The CDR3 is CASGMLTDYTF. CDR3 DNA sequence: TGTGCCAGCGGGATGCTGACGGACTACACTTTT.

V gene TRBV7-2 combines with J gene TRBJ2-3; no clear D. Germline CDR1 is SGHTA and CDR2 is FQGNSA. Trimming shortened V by 6 bases and J by 5 bases, and 9 bases separated the two germline ends. CDR3 length: 12 residues. The CDR3 reads CASSPSVDTQYF. As DNA, the CDR3 is TGTGCCAGCAGTCCTTCCGTAGATACGCAGTATTTT.

The rearrangement links TRBV20-1 to TRBJ2-3; either TRBD1 or TRBD2 may supply D (5 bases each). Germline V gene sequence: CDR1 DFQATT, CDR2 SNEGSKA (reference sequence). CDR3 size: 11 residues. The CDR3 sequence is CSATPRGAQYF. CDR3 coding DNA: TGCAGCGCGACCCCTAGAGGGGCGCAGTATTTT.

The chain carries TRBV9 and TRBJ2-3; 10 positions agree with TRBD2. V was clipped by 0 bases and J by 2 bases; unmatched bases: 3. The CDR3 has 16 amino acids. Germline CDR1 reads SGDLS; CDR2 reads YYNGEE. As DNA, the CDR3 is TGTGCCAGCAGCGTAGGGACTAGCGGCTTCACAGATACGCAGTATTTT. It specifies CASSVGTSGFTDTQYF.

The genes are TRBV27 and TRBJ2-2, with 9 bases aligning to TRBD2. With V trimmed by 6 bases and J by 2 bases, 4 bases remained unmatched. The germline CDR1 and CDR2 sequences are MNHEY and SMNVEV (reference sequence). The CDR3 totals 15 residues. The CDR3 DNA reads as TGTGCCAGCAGACCACTAGCGGGCAACACCGGGGAGCTGTTTTTT. It codes for CASRPLAGNTGELFF.

This clonotype was observed many times. This rearrangement joins TRBV27 to TRBJ2-1, with TRBD2 identical over 8 bases. The germline CDR1 and CDR2 sequences are MNHEY and SMNVEV (reference sequence). This CDR3 spans 13 amino acids. V dropped 7 bases and J dropped 7; count of bases not matched to a gene: 6. CDR3 protein: CASKLAGRNEQFF. CDR3 bases: TGTGCCAGCAAGTTAGCGGGACGGAATGAGCAGTTCTTC.

The chain is built from TRBV7-2 and TRBJ2-2, with D tentatively TRBD1 (6 bases). CDR3 length: 14 residues. Germline V CDR1 and CDR2: SGHTA, FQGNSA. Trimming stripped 6 bases from V and 1 base from J, with 9 bases between. In nucleotides, the CDR3 is TGTGCCAGCAGGAAACAGGGGAACACCGGGGAGCTGTTTTTT. Residues: CASRKQGNTGELFF.

This clonotype was picked up a small number of times. The CDR3 DNA follows: TGTGCCATCAAGACAGGGACGAACACCGGGGAGCTGTTTTTT. Encoded protein: CAIKTGTNTGELFF. V and J are TRBV10-3 and TRBJ2-2; TRBD1 matches at 7 bases. The CDR3 covers 14 residues. CDR1 and CDR2 from the germline V gene are ENHRY and SYGVKD. V trimming: 7 bases; J trimming: 0 bases; junction bases outside the gene matches: 2.

This clonotype came up a few times. The CDR3 sequence: CAISLNERETQYF. In DNA, the CDR3 is TGTGCCATCAGCCTGAACGAGAGGGAGACCCAGTACTTC. The chain carries TRBV10-3 and TRBJ2-5; no definite D call. This CDR3 region has 13 residues. Germline values: CDR1 ENHRY, CDR2 SYGVKD. V was trimmed by 6 bases and J by 5 bases, leaving 13 bases between them.

This clonotype occurred a few times. This rearrangement joins TRBV7-2 to TRBJ2-5; D uncertain. CDR1 and CDR2 from the germline V gene are SGHTA and FQGNSA. This CDR3 region has 14 residues. Trimming removed 5 bases from V and 5 bases from J, with 15 bases in between. The CDR3 nucleotides read TGTGCCAGCAGCATTAACAGCTTTGGGGAGACCCAGTACTTC. Residues: CASSINSFGETQYF.

The chain is built from TRBV4-3 and TRBJ2-2, with D maybe TRBD2 (5 bases). This CDR3 is 15 amino acids long. Germline V CDR1 and CDR2: LGHNA, YSLEER. V lost 6 bases and J 7 bases, leaving 18 bases between the germline ends. CDR3 bases: TGCGCCAGCAGGAGCGGAGGCCATTATTTCGGGGAGCTGTTTTTT. Amino acids: CASRSGGHYFGELFF.

In its sample, this clonotype was seen a few times. The chain has TRBV10-3 and TRBJ2-7, with TRBD1 identical over 8 bases. Trimming removed 7 bases from V and 3 bases from J; junction bases left unmatched: 5. Germline V CDR1 and CDR2: ENHRY, SYGVKD. The CDR3 length is 13 residues. The DNA of the CDR3 is TGTGCCATCACGGGACAGGACGGCTACGAGCAGTACTTC. Its translation: CAITGQDGYEQYF.

V gene TRBV20-1 combines with J gene TRBJ2-7, with D unresolved. This CDR3 has 15 amino acids. Trimming stripped 0 bases from V and 2 bases from J, with 14 bases between. Germline values: CDR1 DFQATT, CDR2 SNEGSKA (reference sequence). The CDR3 loop reads CSARDSSLPTYEQYF. CDR3 DNA sequence: TGCAGTGCTAGAGATAGTTCCCTCCCAACCTACGAGCAGTACTTC.